These 28 T cell receptor beta chains originate from one sample sequenced in a study of OX40 agonist ivuxolimab in advanced cancers. TCRdb's copy holds only in-frame clones and misses some; the assay was immunoSEQ multiplex PCR. Among 25,000 to 40,000 clones listed, about four fifths were seen once. The sample consisted of CD4+ or CD8+ T cells sorted from blood, taken in a trial of the OX40 agonist ivuxolimab. Receptors were obtained from an adult with an advanced solid tumor such as melanoma, head and neck, liver or kidney cancer.

The chain links TRBV27 to TRBJ2-7; 11 bases fit TRBD1. CDR1 is MNHEY and CDR2 is SMNVEV in the germline V gene (reference sequence). This CDR3 is 13 amino acids long. V lost 8 bases to trimming and J lost 0 bases; unmatched junction nucleotides: 0. CDR3 in amino acids: CASGTGGSYEQYF. CDR3 bases: TGTGCCAGCGGGACAGGGGGCTCCTACGAGCAGTACTTC.

A note on this clone: The sample contains more than one DNA sequence encoding this CDR3. This chain joins TRBV5-8 and TRBJ2-6; TRBD2 aligns across 15 bases. The CDR3 loop spans 18 amino acids. V lost 2 bases to trimming and J lost 5 bases; unmatched junction nucleotides: 5. Germline V gene lookup returns CDR1 SGHTS and CDR2 YDEGEE. CDR3 loop: CASSLGLAGGPWANVLTF. The DNA for the CDR3 is TGTGCCAGCAGCTTAGGACTAGCGGGAGGGCCCTGGGCCAACGTCCTGACTTTC.

The chain uses TRBV30 and TRBJ1-3; D not resolved. Trimming took off 8 bases at V and 0 bases at J, with 23 bases between the two ends. Germline V gene lookup returns CDR1 GTSNPN and CDR2 SVGIG (reference sequence). The CDR3 contains 17 residues. Written as DNA, the CDR3 is TGTGCCATACGTCGTCGAGCTACAGTCTACTCTGGAAACACCATATATTTT. As protein: CAIRRRATVYSGNTIYF.

This clone was seen a single time. This chain links TRBV28 with TRBJ1-5; perhaps TRBD1 as D (5 bases). The germline V gene encodes CDR1 MDHEN and CDR2 SYDVKM. Trimming pared 6 bases from V and 1 base from J, leaving 13 bases between. The CDR3 is 15 amino acids. The CDR3 nucleotides are TGTGCCAGCAGACCCGGGGGTTACAGCAATCAGCCCCAGCATTTT. This gives the protein CASRPGGYSNQPQHF. Combining the CDR3 with reference TRBV28 and TRBJ1-5 gives the whole variable domain DVKVTQSSRYLVKRTGEKVFLECVQDMDHENMFWYRQDPGLGLRLIYFSYDVKMKEKGDIPEGYSVSREKKERFSLILESASTNQTSMYLCASRPGGYSNQPQHFGDGTRLSIL.

V usage is TRBV5-4 and J usage is TRBJ2-5; D remains unclear. The J call could be wrong; TRBJ2-7 is a better fit for the DNA end. The CDR3 covers 15 residues. The germline V gene encodes CDR1 SGHNT and CDR2 YYREEE (reference sequence). This CDR3 reads CASSPAAGFSYEQYF. CDR3 DNA: TGTGCCAGCAGCCCCGCGGCAGGCTTCTCCTACGAGCAGTACTTC.

The V and J genes are TRBV13 and TRBJ2-7; 7 bases fit TRBD1. The germline V gene has CDR1 PRHDT and CDR2 FYEKMQ (reference sequence). J gave up 5 bases and V 4 bases, and 11 bases lay outside the gene matches. This CDR3 contains 15 residues. In DNA form, the CDR3 reads TGTGCCAGCAGCTCAAGACAGGGCTTACTCCACGAGCAGTACTTC. It translates to CASSSRQGLLHEQYF.

As regards this clone: At one end the junction does not follow the germline gene, possibly because of a read error. The chain employs TRBV4-3 and TRBJ2-1, with 11 bases matching TRBD2. Germline assignment: CDR1 LGHNA and CDR2 YSLEER. The CDR3 sequence is 14 residues long. DNA of the CDR3: TGCGCCAGCAGCCAAGACATACTAGCGGGAGAGCTGTTCTTC. Amino acid sequence: CASSQDILAGELFF.

Comments on this clone: A junction end diverges from the germline sequence, so it may reflect a read error. The sample holds other DNA sequences that translate to the same CDR3. The chain employs TRBV5-6 and TRBJ1-3; a weak D match, TRBD1 (5 bases). This CDR3 has 16 residues. Germline V gene data show CDR1 as SGHDT and CDR2 as YYEEEE. The chain's CDR3 is CASSLETGRSGNTIYF. In nucleotides, the CDR3 is TGTGCCAGCAGCTTGGAAACAGGCCGCTCTGGGAACACCATATATTTT.

The J gene is TRBJ2-7, the V gene TRBV11-3; D assignment may be TRBD1 or TRBD2 (5 bases each). V was pared by 5 bases and J by 6 bases, with 11 bases between. Germline assignment: CDR1 SGHNT and CDR2 YENEEA. The CDR3 contains 12 residues. The CDR3 DNA is TGTGCCAGCAGCCAGGGACGGCTCGAGCAGTACTTC. Translated, it gives CASSQGRLEQYF.

The J gene is TRBJ1-4, the V gene TRBV4-2; 10 positions match TRBD1. The CDR3 has 15 residues. V shed 4 bases, J shed 8 bases, and the junction held 7 bases outside the gene matches. In germline, CDR1 is LGHNA, CDR2 YNFKEQ. CDR3 region: CASSPRDRGGEKLFF. The CDR3 region has the DNA TGTGCCAGCAGCCCAAGGGACAGGGGAGGGGAAAAACTGTTTTTT.

The V gene is TRBV7-9, the J gene TRBJ1-1; a weak D match, TRBD1 (6 bases). The CDR3 totals 14 residues. Trimming shortened V by 3 bases and J by 3 bases, and 11 bases separated the two germline ends. Per germline, CDR1 SEHNR and CDR2 FQNEAQ (reference sequence). CDR3 DNA sequence: TGTGCCAGCAGCTTGTTCGGGGGCGACACTGAAGCTTTCTTT. This translates into CASSLFGGDTEAFF.

The chain joins TRBV6-1 to TRBJ1-2; TRBD1 agrees at 7 bases. The CDR3 has 14 residues. Germline lookup yields CDR1 MNHNS and CDR2 SASEGT. Trimming cost V 1 base and J 11 bases; bases outside gene matches: 10. CDR3 loop: CASSEGQGVPKYTF. The DNA of the CDR3 is TGTGCCAGCAGTGAAGGACAGGGTGTCCCAAAGTACACCTTC.

This chain uses TRBV27 with TRBJ2-7; maybe TRBD1 (6 bases). V lost 7 bases and J lost 6, with 13 bases in between. Germline-derived CDR1 and CDR2 are MNHEY and SMNVEV (reference sequence). This CDR3 is built from 12 residues. The DNA of the CDR3 is TGTGCCAGCAAGGGACAAGGGGGCGAGCAGTACTTC. Residues: CASKGQGGEQYF.

In nucleotides, the CDR3 is TGTGCCAGTAGTCCCTCCGGGACAGGGTCCTACGAGCAGTACTTC. Its translation is CASSPSGTGSYEQYF. This chain joins TRBV19 and TRBJ2-7; the match to TRBD1 covers 9 bases. CDR1 and CDR2 from the germline V gene are LNHDA and SQIVND (reference sequence). The CDR3 sequence is 15 residues long. With V trimmed by 5 bases and J by 1 base, 6 bases remained unmatched.

The gene calls are TRBV7-2 and TRBJ2-7, with TRBD2 as a possible D gene (6 bases). The CDR3 contains 13 residues. Germline assignment: CDR1 SGHTA and CDR2 FQGNSA. V dropped 1 base and J dropped 3 bases, with 7 bases sitting between them. CDR3 in amino acids: CASSLGTNYEQYF. Here the CDR3 DNA reads TGTGCCAGCAGCTTAGGGACTAACTACGAGCAGTACTTC. The whole variable domain, filled in from reference TRBV7-2 and TRBJ2-7, reads GAGVSQSPSNKVTEKGKDVELRCDPISGHTALYWYRQSLGQGLEFLIYFQGNSAPDKSGLPSDRFSAERTGGSVSTLTIQRTQQEDSAVYLCASSLGTNYEQYFGPGTRLTVT.

This chain uses TRBV9 with TRBJ2-1, with TRBD2 matching 7 bases. J was trimmed by 2 bases and V by 6 bases; bases with no gene match: 8. The CDR3 is 15 residues long. CDR1 is SGDLS, CDR2 YYNGEE, per germline. As DNA, the CDR3 is TGTGCCAGCACCCTGAGCGGGGAAACCTACAATGAGCAGTTCTTC. Translating it yields CASTLSGETYNEQFF.

The rearrangement joins TRBV18 to TRBJ2-7; 7 nucleotides line up with TRBD1. Per germline, CDR1 KGHSH and CDR2 LQKENI. CDR3 length: 14 residues. Trimming cost V 8 bases and J 1 base; bases outside gene matches: 8. The CDR3, as DNA: TGTGCCAGCGCTCCAGACAGGGAGTCCTACGAGCAGTACTTC. Its protein product is CASAPDRESYEQYF.

This clone was recorded a few times. The chain employs TRBV9 and TRBJ1-1; a weak D match, TRBD1 (5 bases). Germline values: CDR1 SGDLS, CDR2 YYNGEE. V was pared by 0 bases and J by 4 bases, with 7 bases between. The CDR3 has 13 residues. CDR3 residues: CASSVGGTTEAFF. CDR3 sequence (DNA): TGTGCCAGCAGCGTAGGAGGGACCACTGAAGCTTTCTTT.

This chain joins TRBV21-1 and TRBJ2-7; TRBD2, the D gene given by the table, was not confirmed from the DNA. TRBV21-1 is a pseudogene. This CDR3 region has 14 residues. In nucleotides, the CDR3 is TGTGCCAGCAGCCAAGTTCCGCTAAGTGGCGAGCAGTACTTC. This gives the protein CASSQVPLSGEQYF.

The chain joins TRBV7-3 to TRBJ1-2, with D possibly being TRBD1 (5 bases). CDR3 size: 15 residues. CDR1 is SGHTA, CDR2 FQGTGA, per germline. The ends were cut back, 0 bases at V and 8 bases at J, with 16 bases in the middle. For the CDR3, the DNA is TGTGCCAGCAGCTTAACAGGTGGGGGGATGGAAGGCTACACCTTC. It yields the protein CASSLTGGGMEGYTF.

The V and J genes are TRBV6-5 and TRBJ2-1, with 10 positions matching TRBD1. CDR1 is MNHEY, CDR2 SVGAGI, per germline. The CDR3 is made up of 15 amino acids. The junction had 8 bases not matched to a gene; V was cut back by 5 bases and J by 7 bases. The CDR3 DNA follows: TGTGCCAGCAGTACGTGGACAGGGGGGCGGAATGAGCAGTTCTTC. This encodes CASSTWTGGRNEQFF.

This rearrangement joins TRBV30 to TRBJ2-3; 14 bases are a match to TRBD2. Germline V gives CDR1 GTSNPN, CDR2 SVGIG (reference sequence). Germline trimming cut 1 base from V and 9 bases from J; bases unmatched to any gene: 9. There are 16 residues in the CDR3. The CDR3 loop reads CAWSGQGTSGRGTQYF. CDR3 sequence (DNA): TGTGCCTGGAGTGGGCAGGGGACTAGCGGGAGAGGGACGCAGTATTTT.

The chain employs TRBV7-9 and TRBJ2-7; 11 nucleotides match TRBD1. Germline V lookup: CDR1 SEHNR, CDR2 FQNEAQ (reference sequence). V was clipped by 5 bases and J by 3 bases; unmatched bases: 3. This CDR3 is built from 14 residues. The CDR3 region has the DNA TGTGCCAGCAGCCCGGGACAGGGGGACTACGAGCAGTACTTC. It codes for CASSPGQGDYEQYF. Supplemented by reference TRBV7-9 and TRBJ2-7, the full variable domain reads DTGVSQNPRHKITKRGQNVTFRCDPISEHNRLYWYRQTLGQGPEFLTYFQNEAQLEKSRLLSDRFSAERPKGSFSTLEIQRTEQGDSAMYLCASSPGQGDYEQYFGPGTRLTVT.

The chain uses TRBV21-1 and TRBJ2-3; the table's D call TRBD2 went unverified against the DNA. TRBV21-1 is noted as a pseudogene. The CDR3 totals 18 residues. The CDR3 DNA reads as TGTGCCAGCAGCAAACCCTGTGGTAGCGGCACTGGATCAGATACGCAGTATTTT. The encoded protein is CASSKPCGSGTGSDTQYF.

The gene calls are TRBV7-3 and TRBJ1-1, with D unclear. The CDR3 is 14 amino acids. The V gene's germline CDR1 is SGHTA and CDR2 FQGTGA. Trimming stripped 5 bases from V and 0 bases from J, with 10 bases between. The CDR3 reads CASSLGGMNTEAFF. For the CDR3, the DNA is TGTGCCAGCAGCCTGGGAGGCATGAACACTGAAGCTTTCTTT.

Comment on this clone: Other DNA sequences in the same sample also yield this CDR3. This chain joins TRBV28 and TRBJ2-5; 9 positions agree with TRBD1. The CDR3 spans 16 residues. V lost 7 bases and J lost 5; bases outside the gene matches: 14. CDR1 is MDHEN and CDR2 is SYDVKM in the germline V gene. The CDR3 reads CASTPRTGEGVETQYF. The CDR3 nucleotides read TGTGCCAGCACCCCAAGGACAGGGGAGGGAGTCGAGACCCAGTACTTC.

The chain carries TRBV9 and TRBJ1-2, with D tentatively TRBD1 (5 bases). Trimming stripped 4 bases from V and 4 bases from J, with 11 bases between. The CDR3 loop spans 13 amino acids. CDR1 SGDLS and CDR2 YYNGEE come from the germline V gene. For the CDR3, the DNA is TGTGCCAGCAGCCCTGGGGCAGTCTATGGCTACACCTTC. Its translation is CASSPGAVYGYTF.

The chain couples TRBV10-2 to TRBJ2-7; 8 bases agree with TRBD2. V trimming: 5 bases; J trimming: 4 bases; junction bases outside the gene matches: 7. The CDR3 is 14 residues long. CDR1 and CDR2 from the germline V gene are WSHSY and SAAADI. The CDR3 coding sequence is TGCGCCAGCAGTAAGGCGGGAGGAAGATACGAGCAGTACTTC. Translation: CASSKAGGRYEQYF.